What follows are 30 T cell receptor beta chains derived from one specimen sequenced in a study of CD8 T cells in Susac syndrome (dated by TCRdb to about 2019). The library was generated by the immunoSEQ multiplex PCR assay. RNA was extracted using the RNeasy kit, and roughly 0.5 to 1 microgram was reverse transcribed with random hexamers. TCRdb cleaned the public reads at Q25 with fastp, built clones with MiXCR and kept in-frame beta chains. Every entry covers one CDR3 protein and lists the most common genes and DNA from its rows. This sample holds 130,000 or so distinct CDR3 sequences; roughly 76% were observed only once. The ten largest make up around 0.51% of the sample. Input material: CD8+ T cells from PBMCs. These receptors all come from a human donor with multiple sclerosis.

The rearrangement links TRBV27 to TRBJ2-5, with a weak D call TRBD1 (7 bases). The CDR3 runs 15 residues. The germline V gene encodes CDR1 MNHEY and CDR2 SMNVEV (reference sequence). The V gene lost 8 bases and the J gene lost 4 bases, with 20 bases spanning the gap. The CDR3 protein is CASGLTGVLGETQYF. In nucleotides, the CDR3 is TGTGCCAGCGGACTAACAGGGGTCCTTGGAGAGACCCAGTACTTC.

The CDR3 DNA reads TGCGCCAGCAGCCAAGACATACCTACGGATGAGCAGTTCTTC. It specifies CASSQDIPTDEQFF. The gene calls are TRBV4-1 and TRBJ2-1; D uncertain. The germline CDR1 and CDR2 sequences are MGHRA and YSYEKL. Trimming pared 0 bases from V and 8 bases from J, leaving 11 bases between. CDR3 size: 14 residues.

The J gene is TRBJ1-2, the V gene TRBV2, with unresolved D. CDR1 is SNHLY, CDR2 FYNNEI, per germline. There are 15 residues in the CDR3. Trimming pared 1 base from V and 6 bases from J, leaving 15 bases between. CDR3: CASSEVSSGINGYTF. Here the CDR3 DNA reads TGTGCCAGCAGTGAAGTCAGCAGCGGAATCAATGGCTACACCTTC.

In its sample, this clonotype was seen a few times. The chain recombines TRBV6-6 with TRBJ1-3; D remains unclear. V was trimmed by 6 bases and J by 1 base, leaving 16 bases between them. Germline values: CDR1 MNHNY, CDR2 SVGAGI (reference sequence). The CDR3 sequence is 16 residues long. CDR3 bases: TGTGCCAGCAGCTCTCCGACTACCCCTTCTGGAAACACCATATATTTT. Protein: CASSSPTTPSGNTIYF.

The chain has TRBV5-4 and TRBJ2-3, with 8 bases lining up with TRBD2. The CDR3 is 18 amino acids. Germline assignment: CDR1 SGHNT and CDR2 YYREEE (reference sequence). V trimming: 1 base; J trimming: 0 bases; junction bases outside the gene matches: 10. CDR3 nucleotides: TGTGCCAGCAGCTTGTGGACCATAGCGGGGACTAGCACAGATACGCAGTATTTT. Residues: CASSLWTIAGTSTDTQYF.

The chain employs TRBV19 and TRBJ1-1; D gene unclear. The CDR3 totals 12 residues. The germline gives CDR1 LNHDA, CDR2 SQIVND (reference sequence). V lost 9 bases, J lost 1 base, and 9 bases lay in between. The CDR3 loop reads CASTTGNTEAFF. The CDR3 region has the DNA TGTGCCAGCACCACTGGGAACACTGAAGCTTTCTTT.

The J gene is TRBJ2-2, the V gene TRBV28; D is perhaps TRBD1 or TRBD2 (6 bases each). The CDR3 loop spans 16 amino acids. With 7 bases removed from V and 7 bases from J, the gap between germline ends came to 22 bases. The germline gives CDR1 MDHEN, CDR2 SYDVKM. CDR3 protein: CASTRLFRRGLGELFF. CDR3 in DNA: TGTGCCAGCACCCGCCTCTTTCGCCGGGGGCTCGGGGAGCTGTTTTTT.

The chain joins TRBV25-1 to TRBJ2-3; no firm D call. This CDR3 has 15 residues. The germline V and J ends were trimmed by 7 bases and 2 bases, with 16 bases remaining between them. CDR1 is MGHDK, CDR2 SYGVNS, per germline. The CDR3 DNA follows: TGTGCCAGCAAGCCCAAACGGTCGCCCACAGATACGCAGTATTTT. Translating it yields CASKPKRSPTDTQYF.

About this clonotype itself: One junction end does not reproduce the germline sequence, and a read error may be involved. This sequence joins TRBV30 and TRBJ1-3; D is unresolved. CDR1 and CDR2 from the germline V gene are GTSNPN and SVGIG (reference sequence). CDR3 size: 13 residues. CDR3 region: CAWSGDSENTIYF. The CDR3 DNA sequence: TGTGCCTGGTCAGGAGACTCTGAAAACACCATATATTTT.

CDR3 coding DNA: TGTGCCAGTAGTATCCCCCGAGGCGAAGCTTTCTTT. Its translation is CASSIPRGEAFF. The genes are TRBV19 and TRBJ1-1, with D hard to call. Trimming left V 3 bases short and J 8 bases short, with 10 bases between. This CDR3 has 12 amino acids. Germline V CDR1 and CDR2: LNHDA, SQIVND (reference sequence).

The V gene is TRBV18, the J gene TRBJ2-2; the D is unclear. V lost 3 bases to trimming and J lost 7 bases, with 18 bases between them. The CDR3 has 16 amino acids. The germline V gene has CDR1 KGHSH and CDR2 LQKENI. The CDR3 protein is CASSPYRALRGGELFF. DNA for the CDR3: TGTGCCAGCTCACCTTACCGGGCGTTACGAGGCGGGGAGCTGTTTTTT.

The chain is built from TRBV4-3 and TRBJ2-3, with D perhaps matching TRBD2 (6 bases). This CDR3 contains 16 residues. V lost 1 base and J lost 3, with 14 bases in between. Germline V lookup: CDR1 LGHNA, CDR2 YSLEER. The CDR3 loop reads CASSQGLAIETDTQYF. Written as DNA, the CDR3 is TGCGCCAGCAGCCAAGGGCTAGCGATTGAGACAGATACGCAGTATTTT.

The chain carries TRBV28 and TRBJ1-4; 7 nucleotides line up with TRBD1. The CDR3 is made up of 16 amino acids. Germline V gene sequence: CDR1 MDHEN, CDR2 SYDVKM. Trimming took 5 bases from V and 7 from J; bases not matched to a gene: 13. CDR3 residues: CASSPQSTGSREKLFF. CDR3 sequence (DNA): TGTGCCAGCAGTCCCCAATCGACAGGGTCCCGTGAAAAACTGTTTTTT.

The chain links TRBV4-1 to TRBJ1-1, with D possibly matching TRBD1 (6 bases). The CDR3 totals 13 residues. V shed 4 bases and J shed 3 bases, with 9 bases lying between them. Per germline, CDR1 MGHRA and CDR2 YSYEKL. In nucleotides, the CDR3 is TGCGCCAGCAGCCCAGGGGTTGACACTGAAGCTTTCTTT. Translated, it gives CASSPGVDTEAFF.

DNA for the CDR3: TGCGCCAGCAGCCACTTGACTACCTGGGGTGGCTACACCTTC. The encoded protein is CASSHLTTWGGYTF. The V gene is TRBV4-1, the J gene TRBJ1-2; D remains unclear. Trimming stripped 3 bases from V and 7 bases from J, with 15 bases between. Germline CDR1 is MGHRA and CDR2 is YSYEKL. The CDR3 spans 14 residues.

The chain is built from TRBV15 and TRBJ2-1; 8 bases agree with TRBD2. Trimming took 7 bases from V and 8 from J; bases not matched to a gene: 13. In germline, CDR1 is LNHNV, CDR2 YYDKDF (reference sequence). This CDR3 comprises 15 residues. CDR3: CATTPPAGVMDEQFF. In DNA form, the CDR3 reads TGTGCCACCACCCCCCCAGCGGGAGTAATGGATGAGCAGTTCTTC.

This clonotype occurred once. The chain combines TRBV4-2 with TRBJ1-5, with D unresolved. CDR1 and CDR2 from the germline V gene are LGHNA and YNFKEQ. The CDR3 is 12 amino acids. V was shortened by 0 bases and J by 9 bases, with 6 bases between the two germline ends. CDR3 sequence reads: CASSQEGWPQHF. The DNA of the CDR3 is TGTGCCAGCAGCCAAGAGGGGTGGCCCCAGCATTTT.

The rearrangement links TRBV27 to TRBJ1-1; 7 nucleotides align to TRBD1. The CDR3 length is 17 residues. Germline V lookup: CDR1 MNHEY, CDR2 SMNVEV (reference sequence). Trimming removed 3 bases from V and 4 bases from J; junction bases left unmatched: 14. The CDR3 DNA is TGTGCCAGCAGTTTCCTCCCCGGGACAGCCGCCGTCACTGAAGCTTTCTTT. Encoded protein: CASSFLPGTAAVTEAFF.

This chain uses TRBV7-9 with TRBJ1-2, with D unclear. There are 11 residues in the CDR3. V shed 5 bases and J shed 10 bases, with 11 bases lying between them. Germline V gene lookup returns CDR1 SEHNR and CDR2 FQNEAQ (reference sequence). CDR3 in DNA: TGTGCCAGCAGCCCACCTTTCCCCTACACCTTC. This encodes CASSPPFPYTF.

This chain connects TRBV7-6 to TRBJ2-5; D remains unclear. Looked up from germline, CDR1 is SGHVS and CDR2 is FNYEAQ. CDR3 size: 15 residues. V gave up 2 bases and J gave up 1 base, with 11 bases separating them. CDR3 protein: CASSLLTAVQETQYF. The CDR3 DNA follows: TGTGCCAGCAGCTTATTAACAGCCGTCCAAGAGACCCAGTACTTC.

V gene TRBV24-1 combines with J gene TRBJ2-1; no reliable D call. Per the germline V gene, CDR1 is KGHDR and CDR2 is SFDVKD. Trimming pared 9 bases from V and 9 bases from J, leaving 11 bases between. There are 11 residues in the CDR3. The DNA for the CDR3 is TGTGCCACCCGGTATGACACTGAGCAGTTCTTC. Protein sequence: CATRYDTEQFF.

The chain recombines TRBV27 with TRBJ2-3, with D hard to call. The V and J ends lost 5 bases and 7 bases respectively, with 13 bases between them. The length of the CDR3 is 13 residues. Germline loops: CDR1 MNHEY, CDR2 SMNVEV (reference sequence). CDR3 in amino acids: CASSPSPPHTQYF. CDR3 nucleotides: TGTGCCAGCAGTCCCTCCCCCCCACATACGCAGTATTTT.

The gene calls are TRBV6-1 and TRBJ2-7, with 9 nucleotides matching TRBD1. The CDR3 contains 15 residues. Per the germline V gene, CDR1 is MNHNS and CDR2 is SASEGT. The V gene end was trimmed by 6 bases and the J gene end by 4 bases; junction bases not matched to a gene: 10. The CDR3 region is CASRYGTGNSYEQYF. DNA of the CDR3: TGTGCCAGCAGGTACGGGACAGGGAACTCGTACGAGCAGTACTTC.

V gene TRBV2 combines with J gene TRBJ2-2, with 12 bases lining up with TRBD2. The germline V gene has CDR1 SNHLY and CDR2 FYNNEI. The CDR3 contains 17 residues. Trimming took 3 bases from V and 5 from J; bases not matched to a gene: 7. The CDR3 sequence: CASSDSSGRAKTGELFF. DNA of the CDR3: TGTGCCAGCAGTGATTCTAGCGGGAGGGCCAAGACCGGGGAGCTGTTTTTT.

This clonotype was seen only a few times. The CDR3 nucleotides read TGTGCCAGCAGCTTGGACGGGAGTCCCTACAATGAGCAGTTCTTC. Translated, it gives CASSLDGSPYNEQFF. This sequence joins TRBV5-4 and TRBJ2-1; tentative D call: TRBD2 (6 bases). This CDR3 is built from 15 residues. CDR1 is SGHNT, CDR2 YYREEE, per germline (reference sequence). V was clipped by 0 bases and J by 2 bases, with 9 bases between them.

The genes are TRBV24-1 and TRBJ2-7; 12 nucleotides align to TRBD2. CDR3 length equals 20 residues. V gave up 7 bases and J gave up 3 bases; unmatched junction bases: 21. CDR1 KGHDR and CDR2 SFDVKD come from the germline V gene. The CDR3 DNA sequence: TGTGCCACCAGATCCTTTTCCCATCCTAGCGGGAGGGCCGGGGGCTACGAGCAGTACGTC. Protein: CATRSFSHPSGRAGGYEQYV.

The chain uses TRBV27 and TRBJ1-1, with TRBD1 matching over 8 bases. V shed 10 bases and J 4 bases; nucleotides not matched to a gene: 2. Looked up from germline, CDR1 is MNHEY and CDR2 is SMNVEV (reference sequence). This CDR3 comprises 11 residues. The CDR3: CATTGGTEAFF. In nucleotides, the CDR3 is TGTGCCACTACAGGGGGCACTGAAGCTTTCTTT.

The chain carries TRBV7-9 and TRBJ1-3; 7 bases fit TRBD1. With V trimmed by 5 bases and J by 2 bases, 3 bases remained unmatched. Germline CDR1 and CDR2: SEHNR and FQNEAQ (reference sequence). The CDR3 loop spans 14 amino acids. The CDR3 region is CASSIQGTGNTIYF. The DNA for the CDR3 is TGTGCCAGCAGCATACAGGGGACTGGAAACACCATATATTTT.

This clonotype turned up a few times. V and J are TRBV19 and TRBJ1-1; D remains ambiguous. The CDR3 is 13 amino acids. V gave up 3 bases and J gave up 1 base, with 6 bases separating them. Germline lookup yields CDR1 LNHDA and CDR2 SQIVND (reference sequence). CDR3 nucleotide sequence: TGTGCCAGTAGTATCCAGGCGAACACTGAAGCTTTCTTT. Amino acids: CASSIQANTEAFF.

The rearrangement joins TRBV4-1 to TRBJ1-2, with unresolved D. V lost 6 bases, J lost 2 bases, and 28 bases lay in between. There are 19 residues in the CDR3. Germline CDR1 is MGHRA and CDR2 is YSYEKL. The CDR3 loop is CASRYWRQRQQNLNYGYTF. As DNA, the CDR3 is TGCGCCAGCAGATACTGGCGGCAGCGTCAACAAAATCTGAACTATGGCTACACCTTC.